One and the same sample provided the 31 T cell receptor beta chains below, sequenced in a study of identical twins. Each CDR3 protein is one row after TCRdb ran MiXCR on the 5' RACE reads. The table has roughly 770,000 distinct CDR3 sequences, about 20% seen once. Another study also made use of these data, one on T cells expressing NK-cell markers.

Sequenced input: PBMCs. The receptors stem from a woman under 30 in good health.

There are many counts of this clonotype. The V and J genes are TRBV5-1 and TRBJ2-5; unclear D gene. The CDR3 sequence is 13 residues long. Deletions cut 2 bases from V and 1 base from J, with 6 bases between. CDR1 is SGHRS, CDR2 YFSETQ, per germline. CDR3 sequence (DNA): TGCGCCAGCAGCTTTGGTGTCCAAGAGACCCAGTACTTC. This codes for CASSFGVQETQYF.

The chain uses TRBV6-5 and TRBJ1-1; D is unresolved. Per germline, CDR1 MNHEY and CDR2 SVGAGI. The CDR3 covers 14 residues. V was trimmed by 2 bases and J by 3 bases, leaving 10 bases between them. The CDR3 DNA is TGTGCCAGCAGTTACGCAGGCGGGGACACTGAAGCTTTCTTT. Translation gives CASSYAGGDTEAFF.

The chain couples TRBV7-9 to TRBJ1-2; D remains ambiguous. The germline V gene encodes CDR1 SEHNR and CDR2 FQNEAQ (reference sequence). Trimming removed 6 bases from V and 5 bases from J, with 19 bases in between. CDR3 length equals 15 residues. CDR3 in amino acids: CASSLPSQNRYGYTF. The CDR3 region has the DNA TGTGCCAGCAGTCTTCCTAGCCAAAATAGATATGGCTACACCTTC.

This rearrangement joins TRBV13 to TRBJ2-6; 12 bases are a match to TRBD2. Unmatched junction bases numbered 5, after V lost 5 bases and J lost 6 bases. CDR3 size: 16 residues. The V gene's germline CDR1 is PRHDT and CDR2 FYEKMQ (reference sequence). The CDR3 nucleotides read TGTGCCAGCAGCCAAACTAGCGGGGGGCCGGCCAACGTCCTGACTTTC. Protein product: CASSQTSGGPANVLTF.

This clonotype was seen only a few times. The rearrangement uses TRBV5-1 and TRBJ2-1; D might be TRBD2 (6 bases). CDR3 size: 15 residues. Germline V gives CDR1 SGHRS, CDR2 YFSETQ. Trimming pared 2 bases from V and 6 bases from J, leaving 15 bases between. The CDR3 region is CASSLLGQEGNEQFF. DNA for the CDR3: TGCGCCAGCAGCTTATTAGGGCAGGAGGGCAATGAGCAGTTCTTC.

The gene calls are TRBV27 and TRBJ1-1; no reliable D call. Germline V gene sequence: CDR1 MNHEY, CDR2 SMNVEV (reference sequence). CDR3 length: 13 residues. The germline V and J ends were trimmed by 6 bases and 5 bases, with 13 bases remaining between them. The CDR3 bases are TGTGCCAGCAGAGTCATTGGGCGAACTGAAGCTTTCTTT. Translation gives CASRVIGRTEAFF.

V usage is TRBV6-1 and J usage is TRBJ2-1, with 7 nucleotides matching TRBD1. Unmatched junction bases numbered 4, after V lost 6 bases and J lost 5 bases. The CDR3 extends over 13 amino acids. In germline, CDR1 is MNHNS, CDR2 SASEGT. The CDR3 here is CASRTGRDNEQFF. The DNA of the CDR3 is TGTGCCAGCAGGACAGGGCGCGACAATGAGCAGTTCTTC.

The V and J genes are TRBV15 and TRBJ1-5, with D possibly TRBD1 on 5 matching bases. This CDR3 is 18 amino acids long. Per germline, CDR1 LNHNV and CDR2 YYDKDF (reference sequence). Deletions cut 5 bases from V and 0 bases from J, with 20 bases between. The CDR3 DNA follows: TGTGCCACCAGCTACGGGGCAACTCTGCGGGATAGCAATCAGCCCCAGCATTTT. Translated, it gives CATSYGATLRDSNQPQHF.

This clonotype came up a few times. The chain links TRBV7-8 to TRBJ2-1, with 7 bases lining up with TRBD1. The trim removed 0 bases at V and 7 bases at J, leaving 9 bases unmatched. From germline, CDR1 is SGHVS and CDR2 FQNEAQ. The length of the CDR3 is 16 residues. The CDR3 sequence is CASSLATGAEENEQFF. DNA for the CDR3: TGTGCCAGCAGCTTAGCTACAGGGGCCGAGGAGAATGAGCAGTTCTTC.

This clonotype was counted only a few times. The chain carries TRBV24-1 and TRBJ1-5; D remains unclear. With 4 bases removed from V and 3 bases from J, the gap between germline ends came to 3 bases. Looked up from germline, CDR1 is KGHDR and CDR2 is SFDVKD. This CDR3 is built from 12 residues. The CDR3 bases are TGTGCCACCAGTGACCCCAATCAGCCCCAGCATTTT. The encoded protein is CATSDPNQPQHF.

The J gene is TRBJ1-6, the V gene TRBV6-1; D not certain. The germline CDR1 and CDR2 sequences are MNHNS and SASEGT. Trimming stripped 1 base from V and 8 bases from J, with 12 bases between. The CDR3 extends over 15 amino acids. The CDR3 region has the DNA TGTGCCAGCAGTGAAGATGAGGTAGGAGATTCACCCCTCCACTTT. It yields the protein CASSEDEVGDSPLHF.

The chain employs TRBV6-1 and TRBJ1-2, with TRBD1 matching 8 bases. Germline CDR1 and CDR2: MNHNS and SASEGT. The ends lost 5 bases at V and 5 bases at J; junction bases unmatched: 4. The CDR3 extends over 13 amino acids. The CDR3 DNA sequence: TGTGCCAGCAGTAGGACAGGGAAATATGGCTACACCTTC. Translation gives CASSRTGKYGYTF.

This clonotype came up a few times. This chain joins TRBV10-3 and TRBJ2-1, with D perhaps TRBD2 (6 bases). V lost 8 bases to trimming and J lost 3 bases, with 14 bases between them. This CDR3 is built from 14 residues. From germline, CDR1 is ENHRY and CDR2 SYGVKD. CDR3 nucleotide sequence: TGTGCCATCCGGGACGGGAGTGGCTACAATGAGCAGTTCTTC. This encodes CAIRDGSGYNEQFF.

This clonotype has a count of ten or more. The rearrangement joins TRBV12-3 or TRBV12-4 to TRBJ2-1, with 10 bases matching TRBD2. The CDR3 extends over 14 amino acids. The V gene end was trimmed by 11 bases and the J gene end by 9 bases; junction bases not matched to a gene: 13. CDR3 sequence (DNA): TGTGCCTATACTCGGCTAGCGGGAGACGTTGAGCAGTTCTTC. Its protein is CAYTRLAGDVEQFF.

The chain couples TRBV10-2 to TRBJ2-7, with 11 bases lining up with TRBD2. This CDR3 spans 14 amino acids. J gave up 7 bases and V 2 bases, and 4 bases lay outside the gene matches. Germline values: CDR1 WSHSY, CDR2 SAAADI. CDR3 sequence: CASSETSGRGEQYF. In nucleotides, the CDR3 is TGCGCCAGCAGTGAGACTAGCGGGAGAGGAGAGCAGTACTTC.

There are a few counts of this clonotype. This chain links TRBV7-9 with TRBJ2-1; D may correspond to TRBD1 or TRBD2 (5 bases each). The CDR3 loop spans 14 amino acids. Germline CDR1 reads SEHNR; CDR2 reads FQNEAQ (reference sequence). V dropped 5 bases and J dropped 3 bases, with 11 bases sitting between them. Here the CDR3 DNA reads TGTGCCAGCAGCCACCGGGACGACTACAATGAGCAGTTCTTC. Translated: CASSHRDDYNEQFF.

The chain carries TRBV14 and TRBJ2-6; D is possibly TRBD1 (6 bases). CDR1 is SGHDN, CDR2 FVKESK, per germline. Trimming removed 2 bases from V and 0 bases from J, with 11 bases in between. The CDR3 sequence is 17 residues long. The CDR3 loop reads CASSQSGVPSGANVLTF. Written as DNA, the CDR3 is TGTGCCAGCAGCCAATCAGGGGTCCCCTCTGGGGCCAACGTCCTGACTTTC.

Many counts were recorded for this clonotype. The chain joins TRBV7-8 to TRBJ1-6; no definite D call. The CDR3 sequence is 17 residues long. CDR1 is SGHVS, CDR2 FQNEAQ, per germline. Trimming shortened V by 5 bases and J by 3 bases, and 17 bases separated the two germline ends. This CDR3 reads CASSPDGGVRYNSPLHF. CDR3 DNA sequence: TGTGCCAGCAGCCCGGACGGAGGAGTCCGCTATAATTCACCCCTCCACTTT.

This sequence joins TRBV5-8 and TRBJ1-5; 7 nucleotides agree with TRBD1. V shed 4 bases and J 7 bases; nucleotides not matched to a gene: 8. This CDR3 has 14 amino acids. Germline V CDR1 and CDR2: SGHTS, YDEGEE. In DNA, the CDR3 is TGTGCCAGCAGCCTAACAGGGGTCGCGCAGCCCCAGCATTTT. Translating gives CASSLTGVAQPQHF.

The gene calls are TRBV6-5 and TRBJ2-7; the D is unclear. The CDR3 is 14 residues long. The germline V gene has CDR1 MNHEY and CDR2 SVGAGI. Trimming stripped 0 bases from V and 3 bases from J, with 9 bases between. Written as DNA, the CDR3 is TGTGCCAGCAGTTACTCTCCAGGCAGCTACGAGCAGTACTTC. Its translation: CASSYSPGSYEQYF.

In its sample, this clonotype was seen many times. CDR3 sequence reads: CSVDGGRLNTEAFF. The CDR3 bases are TGCAGCGTTGACGGGGGGAGACTGAACACTGAAGCTTTCTTT. The chain is built from TRBV29-1 and TRBJ1-1; TRBD1 might be the D (5 bases). From germline, CDR1 is SQVTM and CDR2 ANQGSEA. This CDR3 has 14 amino acids. Deletions cut 3 bases from V and 0 bases from J, with 11 bases between.

This clonotype was counted at least ten times. The gene calls are TRBV4-1 and TRBJ2-4; 8 bases align to TRBD1. There are 18 residues in the CDR3. J lost 1 base, V lost 3 bases, and 11 bases had no gene match. Germline CDR1 is MGHRA and CDR2 is YSYEKL. In nucleotides, the CDR3 is TGCGCCAGCAGCCACGGTGGTTTCCAGGGGGCCGCCAAAAACATTCAGTACTTC. Its protein product is CASSHGGFQGAAKNIQYF.

This clonotype was seen a handful of times. The V and J genes are TRBV5-1 and TRBJ2-7, with a possible D match to TRBD1 (5 bases). The germline CDR1 and CDR2 sequences are SGHRS and YFSETQ. The CDR3 sequence is 16 residues long. Trimming shortened V by 0 bases and J by 2 bases, and 15 bases separated the two germline ends. The CDR3 bases are TGCGCCAGCAGCTTGGTAGTTGGGGCAGGACCCTACGAGCAGTACTTC. The encoded protein is CASSLVVGAGPYEQYF.

This clonotype was counted only a few times. The chain has TRBV10-3 and TRBJ2-2; D is perhaps TRBD2 (6 bases). In germline, CDR1 is ENHRY, CDR2 SYGVKD. V was clipped by 10 bases and J by 6 bases, with 18 bases between them. The CDR3 runs 14 residues. The CDR3 region is CARPGDWDSGELFF. The CDR3 DNA sequence: TGTGCCAGACCCGGGGACTGGGATTCCGGGGAGCTGTTTTTT.

The chain employs TRBV6-5 and TRBJ2-2; D gene unclear. V shed 4 bases and J shed 4 bases, with 4 bases lying between them. Per germline, CDR1 MNHEY and CDR2 SVGAGI. There are 12 residues in the CDR3. Here the CDR3 reads CASSSTTGELFF. In DNA form, the CDR3 reads TGTGCCAGCAGTTCTACCACCGGGGAGCTGTTTTTT.

As concerns this clonotype: At one boundary the junction diverges from the germline segment, which might be a read error. The chain combines TRBV25-1 with TRBJ2-7; D not resolved. The CDR3 has 13 amino acids. Germline assignment: CDR1 MGHDK and CDR2 SYGVNS. The DNA of the CDR3 is TGTGCCAGCAGTGAATGGTCAGGCGACGAGCAGCACTTC. The encoded protein is CASSEWSGDEQHF.

The V and J genes are TRBV5-4 and TRBJ1-2; 8 bases map to TRBD1. The V gene's germline CDR1 is SGHNT and CDR2 YYREEE (reference sequence). This CDR3 contains 13 residues. Trimming took 6 bases from V and 7 from J; bases not matched to a gene: 8. In DNA, the CDR3 is TGTGCCAGCACCCCGGACAGGGCAGGTGGCTACACCTTC. Its protein product is CASTPDRAGGYTF. The variable domain in full, with the rest retrieved from reference TRBV5-4 and TRBJ1-2, is ETGVTQSPTHLIKTRGQQVTLRCSSQSGHNTVSWYQQALGQGPQFIFQYYREEENGRGNFPPRFSGLQFPNYSSELNVNALELDDSALYLCASTPDRAGGYTFGSGTRLTVV.

There are a few counts of this clonotype. The rearrangement uses TRBV6-5 and TRBJ1-1, with unresolved D. CDR1 is MNHEY, CDR2 SVGAGI, per germline. The V end was cut by 2 bases, the J end by 4 bases, with 11 bases between. This CDR3 region has 14 residues. For the CDR3, the DNA is TGTGCCAGCAGTTACGGGTTTCGAGGCACTGAAGCTTTCTTT. It encodes CASSYGFRGTEAFF.

This clonotype showed up just a few times. This chain links TRBV5-1 with TRBJ2-7; maybe TRBD2 (6 bases). V was clipped by 6 bases and J by 8 bases, with 21 bases between them. Germline CDR1 reads SGHRS; CDR2 reads YFSETQ. The CDR3 covers 14 residues. The DNA of the CDR3 is TGCGCCAGCACCTCATCGGGACTGGCTGAACAGCAGTACTTC. Protein sequence: CASTSSGLAEQQYF. Variable domain in full (rest from reference TRBV5-1 and TRBJ2-7): KAGVTQTPRYLIKTRGQQVTLSCSPISGHRSVSWYQQTPGQGLQFLFEYFSETQRNKGNFPGRFSGRQFSNSRSEMNVSTLELGDSALYLCASTSSGLAEQQYFGPGTRLTVT.

This clonotype was picked up many times. This chain links TRBV12-3 or TRBV12-4 with TRBJ2-3; D remains unclear. This CDR3 is 12 amino acids long. V lost 4 bases, J lost 4 bases, and 6 bases lay in between. In nucleotides, the CDR3 is TGTGCCAGCAGTTCGTCCCCAGATACGCAGTATTTT. Translation: CASSSSPDTQYF.

This rearrangement joins TRBV3-1 to TRBJ1-2; D call uncertain. Trimming shortened V by 6 bases and J by 0 bases, and 8 bases separated the two germline ends. CDR3 size: 13 residues. The V gene's germline CDR1 is LGHDT and CDR2 YNNKEL (reference sequence). CDR3 protein: CASSIKANYGYTF. CDR3 coding DNA: TGTGCCAGCAGTATAAAGGCTAACTATGGCTACACCTTC.